This entry lists 10 T cell receptor beta chains sequenced from one sample in a study of blood T cell repertoires in COVID-19. TCRdb's copy holds only in-frame clones and misses some; the assay was immunoSEQ multiplex PCR. The sample shows about 350,000 clones, 75% to 90% of them seen only once. Input material: peripheral blood. The receptors come from a woman between 50 and 59 years old with COVID-19, enrolled during active disease.

The V call is TRBV11-2, the J call TRBJ2-3; D not resolved. The length of the CDR3 is 17 residues. V was cut by 2 bases and J by 2 bases, with 17 bases left in between. Germline CDR1 reads SGHAT; CDR2 reads FQNNGV. CDR3 DNA: TGTGCCAGCAGCTTACTCGAGCTTGTGGTCCCCACAGATACGCAGTATTTT. Its protein product is CASSLLELVVPTDTQYF.

The genes are TRBV4-1 and TRBJ2-7; 7 nucleotides agree with TRBD2. J lost 1 base, V lost 3 bases, and 6 bases had no gene match. Germline assignment: CDR1 MGHRA and CDR2 YSYEKL. The CDR3 has 15 residues. DNA of the CDR3: TGCGCCAGCAGCCAGATTACTAGCGCTTCCTACGAGCAGTACTTC. Its protein product is CASSQITSASYEQYF.

The chain uses TRBV6-6 and TRBJ2-7; tentatively, D is TRBD2 (6 bases). V was pared by 4 bases and J by 7 bases, with 23 bases between. CDR3 length: 16 amino acids. Germline CDR1 MNHNY, CDR2 SVGAGI (reference sequence). The CDR3: CASSSNPPGSAGEQYF. CDR3 in DNA: TGTGCCAGCAGTTCCAACCCTCCAGGGTCGGCGGGGGAGCAGTACTTC.

This sequence joins TRBV7-2 and TRBJ1-3, with D maybe TRBD1 (5 bases). V lost 6 bases and J 4 bases, leaving 10 bases between the germline ends. The CDR3 is made up of 13 amino acids. Per the germline V gene, CDR1 is SGHTA and CDR2 is FQGNSA. The CDR3 loop reads CASSPGGGNTIYF. In nucleotides, the CDR3 is TGTGCCAGCAGTCCCGGGGGGGGAAACACCATATATTTT.

V and J are TRBV5-5 and TRBJ2-7, with TRBD1 matching over 11 bases. This CDR3 comprises 15 residues. Germline CDR1 reads SGHKS; CDR2 reads YYEKEE (reference sequence). V gave up 1 base and J gave up 4 bases; unmatched junction bases: 4. The CDR3 DNA sequence: TGTGCCAGCAGCTTGAGGGGACAGGGGGTATACGAGCAGTACTTC. As protein: CASSLRGQGVYEQYF.

This chain uses TRBV7-6 with TRBJ2-7; D may be TRBD1 (6 bases). CDR1 SGHVS and CDR2 FNYEAQ come from the germline V gene. The V end was cut by 1 base, the J end by 5 bases, with 18 bases between. The length of the CDR3 is 16 residues. CDR3 residues: CASSLGNRDTHNEQYF. The CDR3 bases are TGTGCCAGCAGCTTAGGAAATCGGGACACGCACAACGAGCAGTACTTC.

The chain is built from TRBV27 and TRBJ1-3; D perhaps matches TRBD1 (5 bases). Trimming took off 3 bases at V and 2 bases at J, with 8 bases between the two ends. The CDR3 is made up of 14 amino acids. Germline values: CDR1 MNHEY, CDR2 SMNVEV (reference sequence). For the CDR3, the DNA is TGTGCCAGCAGTTTTGGCAGGGCTGGAAACACCATATATTTT. Amino acid sequence: CASSFGRAGNTIYF.

The V call is TRBV29-1, the J call TRBJ2-7, with TRBD2 matching 15 bases. V dropped 4 bases and J dropped 3; count of bases not matched to a gene: 7. The CDR3 spans 16 residues. CDR1 is SQVTM, CDR2 ANQGSEA, per germline. The CDR3: CSVGGGLAGGIYEQYF. Written as DNA, the CDR3 is TGCAGCGTTGGGGGGGGACTAGCGGGAGGAATCTACGAGCAGTACTTC.

This chain joins TRBV5-1 and TRBJ2-5; D is unclear. The CDR3 spans 13 residues. Trimming cost V 4 bases and J 3 bases, with 10 bases left between them. Germline lookup yields CDR1 SGHRS and CDR2 YFSETQ. The CDR3 loop is CASSRYGEETQYF. The CDR3, as DNA: TGCGCCAGCAGCCGATACGGTGAAGAGACCCAGTACTTC.

The chain combines TRBV18 with TRBJ2-5; D is uncertain. The V end was cut by 2 bases, the J end by 1 base, with 14 bases between. The CDR3 consists of 16 residues. Germline CDR1 and CDR2: KGHSH and LQKENI. The CDR3 DNA sequence: TGTGCCAGCTCACCAAAGTCGGTGCCCCCCCAAGAGACCCAGTACTTC. Protein sequence: CASSPKSVPPQETQYF.